This T cell receptor (beta chain) was observed in a study of blood T cells in healthy people across ages. Study-wide findings and caveats: Bulk PBMC profiling left naive and antigen-experienced comparisons inconclusive. The study found TCR beta diversity correlated strongly with naive T cell percentage. With age, beta diversity per million T cells declined roughly linearly, significantly by about 40.

The authors ran a second PCR of about 6 to 11 cycles using a sample-barcoded 5' primer and a J-beta primer mix. TCRdb re-analysed the 5' RACE reads in MiXCR, keeping a single row per CDR3 protein. The table includes hundreds of thousands of distinct CDR3 sequences, roughly 35% detected once. Between the trimmed V and J ends, which lost 1 base and 10 bases, there was a span of 19 bases. Germline lookup yields CDR1 SGHTA and CDR2 FQGNSA. The CDR3 covers 15 residues. All donors came from Russia, were Caucasian and healthy, and spanned ages about 6 to 90. Of note for this clonotype: Its antigen is unidentified.

The TCR comes from a man between 18 and 29 years old in good health. V is TRBV7-2 and J is TRBJ2-5; D gene ambiguous. Material for sequencing was blood. The CDR3 loop is CASSLGGSNIAIQYF. CDR3 DNA: TGTGCCAGCAGCTTAGGTGGCAGTAATATTGCTATCCAGTACTTC.